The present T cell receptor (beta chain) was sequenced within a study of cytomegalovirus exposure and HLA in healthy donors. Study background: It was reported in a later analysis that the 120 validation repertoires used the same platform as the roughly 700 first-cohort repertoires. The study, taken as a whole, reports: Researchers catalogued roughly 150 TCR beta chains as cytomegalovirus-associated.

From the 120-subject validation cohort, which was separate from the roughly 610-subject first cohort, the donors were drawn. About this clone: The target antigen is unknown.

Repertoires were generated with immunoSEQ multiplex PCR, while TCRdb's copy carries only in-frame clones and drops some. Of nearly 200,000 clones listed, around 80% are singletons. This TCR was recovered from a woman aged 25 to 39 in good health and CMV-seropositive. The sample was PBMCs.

CDR3 bases: TGCGCCAGCAGCTTGGGGGGTGCTAGCGGGAGTTTTGGTGAGCAGTTCTTC. It codes for CASSLGGASGSFGEQFF. This rearrangement joins TRBV5-1 to TRBJ2-1; 10 bases line up with TRBD2. From germline, CDR1 is SGHRS and CDR2 YFSETQ. The V segment lost 0 bases and the J segment 9 bases; nucleotides outside the gene matches: 12. CDR3 length: 17 residues.